The 4 T cell receptor beta chains below were found in one sample sequenced in a study of blood T cells in healthy people across ages. Using a J-beta primer mix together with a sample-barcoded 5' primer, a second PCR was run for roughly 6 to 12 cycles. TCRdb re-derived calls from the 5' RACE reads in MiXCR, one entry per CDR3 protein. The sample has over 1,500,000 distinct CDR3 sequences; 40% to 55% are singletons. Sequenced input: blood. The receptors shown here come from a woman between 35 and 50 years old in good health.

The table lists this clonotype with a few counts. This chain uses TRBV6-2 or TRBV6-3 with TRBJ2-1; 8 nucleotides align to TRBD2. J gave up 3 bases and V 9 bases, and 7 bases lay outside the gene matches. The V gene's germline CDR1 is MNHEY and CDR2 SVGEGT. The CDR3 is 14 residues long. The CDR3, as DNA: TGTGCCAGTAATATAGCGGGGAACTACAATGAGCAGTTCTTC. It encodes CASNIAGNYNEQFF.

The chain links TRBV12-5 to TRBJ2-1, with 9 bases identical to TRBD1. Germline lookup yields CDR1 LGHNT and CDR2 FRNRAP. Trimming cost V 1 base and J 6 bases; bases outside gene matches: 7. The length of the CDR3 is 16 residues. CDR3 region: CASGLGQPGQGNEQFF. The CDR3 DNA follows: TGTGCTAGTGGTTTGGGGCAGCCGGGACAGGGCAATGAGCAGTTCTTC.

This rearrangement joins TRBV7-9 to TRBJ2-7; 8 bases map to TRBD2. The CDR3 extends over 15 amino acids. V gave up 10 bases and J gave up 3 bases; unmatched junction bases: 14. The germline gives CDR1 SEHNR, CDR2 FQNEAQ (reference sequence). The CDR3 bases are TGTGCCACCACCGTTCCCCACGGGGGGGTCTACGAGCAGTACTTC. It specifies CATTVPHGGVYEQYF. Combining the CDR3 with reference TRBV7-9 and TRBJ2-7 gives the whole variable domain DTGVSQNPRHKITKRGQNVTFRCDPISEHNRLYWYRQTLGQGPEFLTYFQNEAQLEKSRLLSDRFSAERPKGSFSTLEIQRTEQGDSAMYLCATTVPHGGVYEQYFGPGTRLTVT.

The chain combines TRBV7-2 with TRBJ2-1; 9 bases match TRBD1. The CDR3 is 12 amino acids. Germline lookup yields CDR1 SGHTA and CDR2 FQGNSA. V was pared by 6 bases and J by 10 bases, with 4 bases of the junction left unmatched. CDR3 in amino acids: CASRGGTGEQFF. DNA for the CDR3: TGTGCCAGCAGGGGTGGGACAGGGGAGCAGTTCTTC.